The TCR beta chain described here comes from a study of CD8 T cells in Susac syndrome. TCR beta from blood CD8+ and CD4+ T cells was sequenced. The multiple sclerosis control group was made up of treatment-naive patients with stable or active relapsing-remitting disease. Negative isolation was applied to CD8+ and CD4+ T cells, and FACS enrichment was applied to TEMRA cells. The CDR3 covers 13 residues. Germline V CDR1 and CDR2: ENHRY, SYGVKD. V was pared by 7 bases and J by 2 bases, with 11 bases between. The RNA, about 0.45 to 1 ug, was put through reverse transcription using random hexamers. The amplification used immunoSEQ multiplex PCR on TCR beta CDR3; it spanned 54 Vbeta and 13 Jbeta. TCRdb analysed the immunoSEQ multiplex PCR reads with MiXCR anew, one entry per CDR3 protein. The repertoire holds approximately 300,000 distinct CDR3 sequences, with 70% to 90% as singletons. This clonotype was found once.

Sequencing was done on a sample of CD8+ T cells from PBMCs. The J gene is TRBJ1-2, the V gene TRBV10-3; D uncertain. The TCR comes from a human donor with multiple sclerosis. The CDR3 protein is CAIKGGGNYGYTF. Here the CDR3 DNA reads TGTGCCATCAAGGGAGGAGGAAACTATGGCTACACCTTC.